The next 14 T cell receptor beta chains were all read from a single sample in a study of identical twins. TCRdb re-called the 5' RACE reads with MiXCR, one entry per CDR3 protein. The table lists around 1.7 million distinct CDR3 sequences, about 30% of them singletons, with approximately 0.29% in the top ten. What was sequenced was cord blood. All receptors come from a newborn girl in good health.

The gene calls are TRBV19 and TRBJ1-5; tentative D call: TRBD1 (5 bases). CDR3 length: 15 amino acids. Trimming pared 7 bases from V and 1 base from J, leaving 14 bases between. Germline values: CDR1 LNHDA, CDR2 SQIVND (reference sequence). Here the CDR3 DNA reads TGTGCCAGTATGACCCTTTGGGGGAGCAATCAGCCCCAGCATTTT. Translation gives CASMTLWGSNQPQHF.

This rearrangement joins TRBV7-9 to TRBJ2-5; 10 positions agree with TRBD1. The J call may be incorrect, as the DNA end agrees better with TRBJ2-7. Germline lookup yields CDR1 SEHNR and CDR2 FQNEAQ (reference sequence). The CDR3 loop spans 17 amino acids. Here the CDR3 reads CASSWSSLDRGFYEQYF. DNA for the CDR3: TGTGCCAGCAGCTGGTCCTCCTTGGACAGGGGGTTTTACGAGCAGTACTTC.

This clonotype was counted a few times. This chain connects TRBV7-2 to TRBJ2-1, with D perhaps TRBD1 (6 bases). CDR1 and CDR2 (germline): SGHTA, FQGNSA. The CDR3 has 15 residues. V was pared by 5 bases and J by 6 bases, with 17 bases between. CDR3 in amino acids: CASSPTGRYLNEQFF. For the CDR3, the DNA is TGTGCCAGCAGCCCGACAGGAAGGTACCTCAATGAGCAGTTCTTC.

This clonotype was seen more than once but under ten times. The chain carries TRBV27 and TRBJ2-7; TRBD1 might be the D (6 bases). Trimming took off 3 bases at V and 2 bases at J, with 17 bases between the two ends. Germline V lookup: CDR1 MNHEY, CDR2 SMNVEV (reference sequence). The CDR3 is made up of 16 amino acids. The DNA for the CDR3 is TGTGCCAGCAGTTTTGTGTTAGCGAGGGGGACCTACGAGCAGTACTTC. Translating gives CASSFVLARGTYEQYF.

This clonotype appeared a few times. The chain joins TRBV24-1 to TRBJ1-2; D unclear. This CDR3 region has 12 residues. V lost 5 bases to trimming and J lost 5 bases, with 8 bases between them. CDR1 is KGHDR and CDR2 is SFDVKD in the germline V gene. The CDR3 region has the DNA TGTGCCACCAGTGGGGGAAGTTATGGCTACACCTTC. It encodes CATSGGSYGYTF.

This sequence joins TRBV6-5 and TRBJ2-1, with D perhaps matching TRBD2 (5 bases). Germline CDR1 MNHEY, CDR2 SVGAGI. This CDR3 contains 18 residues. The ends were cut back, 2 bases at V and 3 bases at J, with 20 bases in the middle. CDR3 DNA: TGTGCCAGCAGTTACGGACGATCCGGGCCCCGGGGCTACAATGAGCAGTTCTTC. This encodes CASSYGRSGPRGYNEQFF.

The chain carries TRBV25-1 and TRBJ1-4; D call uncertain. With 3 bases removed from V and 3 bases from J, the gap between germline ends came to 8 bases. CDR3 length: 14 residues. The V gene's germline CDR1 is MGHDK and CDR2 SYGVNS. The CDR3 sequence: CASSENAANEKLFF. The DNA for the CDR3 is TGTGCCAGCAGTGAGAACGCAGCTAATGAAAAACTGTTTTTT.

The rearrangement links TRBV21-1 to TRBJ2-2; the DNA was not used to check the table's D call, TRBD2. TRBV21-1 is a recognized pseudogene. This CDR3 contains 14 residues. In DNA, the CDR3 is TGTGCCAGCGGGTCCTCCGCAAACACCGGGGAGCTGTTTTTT. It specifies CASGSSANTGELFF.

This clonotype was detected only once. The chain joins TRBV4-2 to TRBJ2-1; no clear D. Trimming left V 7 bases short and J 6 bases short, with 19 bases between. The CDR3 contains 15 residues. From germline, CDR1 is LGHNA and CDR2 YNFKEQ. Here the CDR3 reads CASTTENGYPNEQFF. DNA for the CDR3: TGTGCCAGCACCACCGAAAACGGCTACCCCAATGAGCAGTTCTTC.

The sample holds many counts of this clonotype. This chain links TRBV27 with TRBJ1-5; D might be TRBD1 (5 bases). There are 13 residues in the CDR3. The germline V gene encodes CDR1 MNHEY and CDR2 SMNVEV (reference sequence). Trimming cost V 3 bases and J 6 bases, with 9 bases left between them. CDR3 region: CASSFRRGQPQHF. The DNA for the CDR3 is TGTGCCAGCAGTTTTAGAAGGGGTCAGCCCCAGCATTTT.

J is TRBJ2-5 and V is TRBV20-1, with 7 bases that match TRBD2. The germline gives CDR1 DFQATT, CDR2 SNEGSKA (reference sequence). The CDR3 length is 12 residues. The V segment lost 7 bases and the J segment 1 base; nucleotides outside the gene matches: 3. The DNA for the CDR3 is TGCAGTGTTAGGACTAGCCAAGAGACCCAGTACTTC. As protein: CSVRTSQETQYF.

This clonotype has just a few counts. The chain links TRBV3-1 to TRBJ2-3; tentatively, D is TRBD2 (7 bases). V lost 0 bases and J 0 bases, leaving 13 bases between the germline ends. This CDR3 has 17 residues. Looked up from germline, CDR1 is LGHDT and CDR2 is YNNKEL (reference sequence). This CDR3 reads CASSQDGGGPSTDTQYF. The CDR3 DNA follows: TGTGCCAGCAGCCAAGATGGGGGGGGCCCTAGCACAGATACGCAGTATTTT.

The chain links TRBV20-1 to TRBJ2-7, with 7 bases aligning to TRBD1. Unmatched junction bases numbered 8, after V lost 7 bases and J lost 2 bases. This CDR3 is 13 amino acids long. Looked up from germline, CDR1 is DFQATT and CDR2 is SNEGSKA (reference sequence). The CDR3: CSGKGAYPYEQYF. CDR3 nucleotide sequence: TGCAGTGGAAAGGGGGCGTACCCCTACGAGCAGTACTTC.

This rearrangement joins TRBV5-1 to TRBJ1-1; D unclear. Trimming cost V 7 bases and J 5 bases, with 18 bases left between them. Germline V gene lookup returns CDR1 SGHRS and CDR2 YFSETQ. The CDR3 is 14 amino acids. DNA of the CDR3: TGCGCCAGCGATAAGGGAGTTCGAGGGACTGAAGCTTTCTTT. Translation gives CASDKGVRGTEAFF. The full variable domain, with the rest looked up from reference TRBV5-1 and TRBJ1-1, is KAGVTQTPRYLIKTRGQQVTLSCSPISGHRSVSWYQQTPGQGLQFLFEYFSETQRNKGNFPGRFSGRQFSNSRSEMNVSTLELGDSALYLCASDKGVRGTEAFFGQGTRLTVV.